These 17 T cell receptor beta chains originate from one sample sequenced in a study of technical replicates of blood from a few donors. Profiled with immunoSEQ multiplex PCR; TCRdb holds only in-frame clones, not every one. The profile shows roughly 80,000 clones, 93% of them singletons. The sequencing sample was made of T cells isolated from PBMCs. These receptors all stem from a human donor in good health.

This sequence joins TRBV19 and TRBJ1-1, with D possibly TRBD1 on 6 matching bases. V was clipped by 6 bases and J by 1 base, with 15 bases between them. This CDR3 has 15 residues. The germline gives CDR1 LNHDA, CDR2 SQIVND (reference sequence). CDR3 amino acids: CASRRSGGPNTEAFF. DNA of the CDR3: TGTGCCAGTAGACGGTCTGGGGGCCCGAACACTGAAGCTTTCTTT.

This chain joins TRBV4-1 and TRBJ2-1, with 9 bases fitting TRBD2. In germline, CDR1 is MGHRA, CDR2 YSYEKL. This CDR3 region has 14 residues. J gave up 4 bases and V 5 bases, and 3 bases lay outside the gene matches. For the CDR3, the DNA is TGCGCCAGCAGCATTAGCGGGGGATACAATGAGCAGTTCTTC. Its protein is CASSISGGYNEQFF.

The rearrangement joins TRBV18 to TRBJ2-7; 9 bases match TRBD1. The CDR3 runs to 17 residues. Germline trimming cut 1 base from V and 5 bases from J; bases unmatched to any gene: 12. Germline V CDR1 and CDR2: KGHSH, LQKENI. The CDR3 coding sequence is TGTGCCAGCTCACCACTAACCCGGGACAGGGCCGTCGACGAGCAGTACTTC. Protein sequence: CASSPLTRDRAVDEQYF.

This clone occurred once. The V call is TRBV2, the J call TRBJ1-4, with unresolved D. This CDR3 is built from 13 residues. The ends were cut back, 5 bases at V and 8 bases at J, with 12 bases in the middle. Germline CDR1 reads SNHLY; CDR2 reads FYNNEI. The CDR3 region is CASSRVRREKLFF. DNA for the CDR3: TGTGCCAGCAGTCGGGTCCGAAGGGAAAAACTGTTTTTT.

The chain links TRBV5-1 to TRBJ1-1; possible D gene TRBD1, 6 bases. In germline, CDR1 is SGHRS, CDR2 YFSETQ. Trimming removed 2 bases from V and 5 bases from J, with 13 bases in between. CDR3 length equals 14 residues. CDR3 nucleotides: TGCGCCAGCAGCTTCACAGGGTTTGAAACTGAAGCTTTCTTT. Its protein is CASSFTGFETEAFF.

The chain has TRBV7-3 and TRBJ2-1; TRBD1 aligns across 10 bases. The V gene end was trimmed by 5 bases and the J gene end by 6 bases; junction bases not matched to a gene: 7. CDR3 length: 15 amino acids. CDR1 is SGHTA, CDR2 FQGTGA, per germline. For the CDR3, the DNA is TGTGCCAGCAGCCTCTCCGGGACAGGGGTCAATGAGCAGTTCTTC. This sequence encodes CASSLSGTGVNEQFF.

The CDR3 sequence is CASSLESSGRGWLHEQYF. CDR3 in DNA: TGTGCCAGCAGCTTGGAGTCTAGCGGGAGAGGGTGGCTCCACGAGCAGTACTTC. The rearrangement uses TRBV5-5 and TRBJ2-7; 10 bases align to TRBD2. V was clipped by 0 bases and J by 5 bases; unmatched bases: 14. Germline CDR1 and CDR2: SGHKS and YYEKEE (reference sequence). There are 18 residues in the CDR3.

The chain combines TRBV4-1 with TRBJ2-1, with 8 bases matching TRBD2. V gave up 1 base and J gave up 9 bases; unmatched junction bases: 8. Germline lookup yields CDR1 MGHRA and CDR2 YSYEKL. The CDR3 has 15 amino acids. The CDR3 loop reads CASSQVSSGIGEQFF. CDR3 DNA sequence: TGCGCCAGCAGCCAAGTGAGTAGCGGGATCGGTGAGCAGTTCTTC.

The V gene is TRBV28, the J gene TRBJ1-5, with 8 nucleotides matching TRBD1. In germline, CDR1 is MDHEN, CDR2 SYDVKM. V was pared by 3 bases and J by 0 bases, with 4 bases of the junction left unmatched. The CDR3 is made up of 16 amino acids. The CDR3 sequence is CASSFQTGVSNQPQHF. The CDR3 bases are TGTGCCAGCAGTTTTCAGACAGGGGTTAGCAATCAGCCCCAGCATTTT. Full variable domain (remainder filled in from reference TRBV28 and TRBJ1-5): DVKVTQSSRYLVKRTGEKVFLECVQDMDHENMFWYRQDPGLGLRLIYFSYDVKMKEKGDIPEGYSVSREKKERFSLILESASTNQTSMYLCASSFQTGVSNQPQHFGDGTRLSIL.

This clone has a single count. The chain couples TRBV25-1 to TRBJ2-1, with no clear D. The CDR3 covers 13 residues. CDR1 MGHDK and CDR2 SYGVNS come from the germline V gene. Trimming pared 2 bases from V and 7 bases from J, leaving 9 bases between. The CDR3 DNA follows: TGTGCCAGCAGTGAAATGTTCCTAAATGAGCAGTTCTTC. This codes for CASSEMFLNEQFF. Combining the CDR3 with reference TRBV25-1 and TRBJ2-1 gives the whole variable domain EADIYQTPRYLVIGTGKKITLECSQTMGHDKMYWYQQDPGMELHLIHYSYGVNSTEKGDLSSESTVSRIRTEHFPLTLESARPSHTSQYLCASSEMFLNEQFFGPGTRLTVL.

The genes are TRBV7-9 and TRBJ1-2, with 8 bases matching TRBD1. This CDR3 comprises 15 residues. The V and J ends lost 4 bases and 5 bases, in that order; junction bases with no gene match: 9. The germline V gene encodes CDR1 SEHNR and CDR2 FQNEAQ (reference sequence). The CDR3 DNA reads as TGTGCCAGCAGCTCCTACGGACAGGGCTCGTATGGCTACACCTTC. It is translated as CASSSYGQGSYGYTF.

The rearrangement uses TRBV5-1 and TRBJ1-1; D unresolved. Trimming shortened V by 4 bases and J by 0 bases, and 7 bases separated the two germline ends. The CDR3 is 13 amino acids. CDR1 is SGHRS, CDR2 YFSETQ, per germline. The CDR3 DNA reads TGCGCCAGCAGCACACGTATGAACACTGAAGCTTTCTTT. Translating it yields CASSTRMNTEAFF.

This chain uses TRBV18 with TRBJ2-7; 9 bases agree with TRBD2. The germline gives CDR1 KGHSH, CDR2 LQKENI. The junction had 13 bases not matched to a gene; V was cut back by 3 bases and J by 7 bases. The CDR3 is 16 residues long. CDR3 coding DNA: TGTGCCAGCTCACCGAGGAGCGGGGGGCCAGAAGGGGAGCAGTACTTC. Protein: CASSPRSGGPEGEQYF.

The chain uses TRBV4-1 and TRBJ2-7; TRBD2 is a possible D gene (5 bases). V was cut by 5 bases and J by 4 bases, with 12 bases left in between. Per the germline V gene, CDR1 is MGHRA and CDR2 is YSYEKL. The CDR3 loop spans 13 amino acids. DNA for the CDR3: TGCGCCAGCAGCGCGCCCGGGAAGTACGAGCAGTACTTC. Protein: CASSAPGKYEQYF.

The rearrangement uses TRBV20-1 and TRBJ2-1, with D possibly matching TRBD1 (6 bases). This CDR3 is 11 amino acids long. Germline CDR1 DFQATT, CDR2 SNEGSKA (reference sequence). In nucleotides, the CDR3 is TGCAGACCACAGGGCGACAATGAGCAGTTCTTC. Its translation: CRPQGDNEQFF.

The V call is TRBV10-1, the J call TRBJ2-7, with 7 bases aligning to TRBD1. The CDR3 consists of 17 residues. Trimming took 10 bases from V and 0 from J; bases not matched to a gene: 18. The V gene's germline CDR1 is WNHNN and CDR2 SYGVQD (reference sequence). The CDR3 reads CAIDTWNRGHTSYEQYF. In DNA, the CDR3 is TGCGCCATCGATACCTGGAACAGGGGACATACCTCCTACGAGCAGTACTTC.

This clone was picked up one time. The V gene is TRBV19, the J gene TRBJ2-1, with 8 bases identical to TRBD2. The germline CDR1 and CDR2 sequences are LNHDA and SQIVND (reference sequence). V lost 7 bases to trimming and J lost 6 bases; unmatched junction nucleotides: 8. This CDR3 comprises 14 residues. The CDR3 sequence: CASTGRGSGNEQFF. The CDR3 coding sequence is TGTGCCAGTACCGGGAGGGGGTCTGGCAATGAGCAGTTCTTC.